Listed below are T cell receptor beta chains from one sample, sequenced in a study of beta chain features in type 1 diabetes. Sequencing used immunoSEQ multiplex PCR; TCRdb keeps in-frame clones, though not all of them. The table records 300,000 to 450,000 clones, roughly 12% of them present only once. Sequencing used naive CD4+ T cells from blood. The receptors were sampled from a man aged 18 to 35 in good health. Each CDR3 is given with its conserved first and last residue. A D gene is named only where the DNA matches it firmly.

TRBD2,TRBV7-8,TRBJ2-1,CASSFGLATEQFF
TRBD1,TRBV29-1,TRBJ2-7,CSAGQGVQEQYF
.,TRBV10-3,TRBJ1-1,CAISVLGGAEAFF
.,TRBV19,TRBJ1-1,CASSAGSEAFF
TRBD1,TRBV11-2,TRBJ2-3,CASSSRLAQGNTDTQYF
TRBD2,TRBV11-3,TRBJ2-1,CASSSLLYGRNREQFF
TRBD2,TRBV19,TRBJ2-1,CASSTRAGGGYNEQFF
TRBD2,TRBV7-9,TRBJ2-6,CASRTGTSVLQGANVLTF
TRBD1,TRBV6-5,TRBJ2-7,CASSPDRGMSYEQYF
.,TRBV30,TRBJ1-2,CAWSARTDYGYTF
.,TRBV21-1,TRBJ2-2,CASSKVPGFGSGELFF
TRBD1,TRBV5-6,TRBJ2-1,CASSLVGQVYNEQFF
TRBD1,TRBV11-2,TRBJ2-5,CASSGQGIQETQYF
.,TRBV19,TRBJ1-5,CASSVRGEYSNQPQHF
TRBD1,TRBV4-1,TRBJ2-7,CASSQVGQGLYEQYF
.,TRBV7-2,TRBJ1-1,CASSLTGTTDLGAFF
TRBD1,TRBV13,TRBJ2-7,CASSPNEGDRYEQYF
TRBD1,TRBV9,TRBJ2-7,CASSAVGTGGQYEQYF
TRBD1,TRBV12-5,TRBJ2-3,CASGSGQGTQYF
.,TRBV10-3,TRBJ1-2,CAISERAGDYGYTF
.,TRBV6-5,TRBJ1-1,CASSLQAGANTEAFF
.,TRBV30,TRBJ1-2,CAWSVWVGVNYGYTF
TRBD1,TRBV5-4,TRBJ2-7,CASSPGEGAFYEQYF
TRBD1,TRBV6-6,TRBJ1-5,CASRYEGQSNQPQHF
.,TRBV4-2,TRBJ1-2,CASSQEPGLGYTF
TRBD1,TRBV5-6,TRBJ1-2,CASSRTGDNYGYTF
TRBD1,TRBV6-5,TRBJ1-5,CASSYSGQGGQPQHF
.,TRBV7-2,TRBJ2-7,CASSKSLEYEQYF
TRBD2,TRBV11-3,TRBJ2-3,CASSSRSGGGTVSDTQYF
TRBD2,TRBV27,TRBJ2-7,CASGGGRLSYEQYF
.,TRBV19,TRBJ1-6,CASAGSSYNSPLHF
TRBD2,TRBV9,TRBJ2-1,CASSVDLRGSNEQFF
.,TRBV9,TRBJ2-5,CASSVGLANIWAETQYF
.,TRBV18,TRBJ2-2,CASSGQMNTGELFF
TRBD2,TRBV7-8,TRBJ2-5,CASSPRTSWQETQYF
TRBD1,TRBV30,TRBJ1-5,CAWGTGNQPQHF
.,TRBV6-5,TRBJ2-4,CASTFNRANIQYF
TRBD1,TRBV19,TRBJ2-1,CASSRQGPYNEQFF
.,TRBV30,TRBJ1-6,CAWRPHLAFNLNSPLHF
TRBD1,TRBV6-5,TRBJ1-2,CASSYSGLDRGYGYTF
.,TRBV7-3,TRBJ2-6,CASSTRTAQTPSGANVLTF
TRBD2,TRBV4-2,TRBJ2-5,CASSMGLAGAQETQYF
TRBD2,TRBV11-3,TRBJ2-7,CASSRSGLGEQYF
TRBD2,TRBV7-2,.,CASTRFAGVSHEQYF
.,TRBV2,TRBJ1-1,CASSVRTMNTEAFF
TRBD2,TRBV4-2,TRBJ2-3,CASSQRTSGSPDTQYF
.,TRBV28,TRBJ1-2,CASSFGQNYGYTF
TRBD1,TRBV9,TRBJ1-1,CASSPGGTGLANTEAFF
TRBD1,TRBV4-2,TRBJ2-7,CASSLGTGPYEQYF
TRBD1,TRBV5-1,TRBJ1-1,CASSIRQGRNTEAFF
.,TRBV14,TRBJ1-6,CASRQGPRSPLHF
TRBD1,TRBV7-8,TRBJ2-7,CASSTRDRAQSSYEQYF
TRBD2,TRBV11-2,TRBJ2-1,CASSLDTIRASGKYNEQFF
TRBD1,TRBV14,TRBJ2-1,CASSRDRDSHNEQFF
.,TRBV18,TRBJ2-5,CASSPFGGLKGQETQYF
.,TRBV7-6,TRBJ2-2,CASSLVDWSAGELFF
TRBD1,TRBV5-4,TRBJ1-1,CASRDRAGNTEAFF
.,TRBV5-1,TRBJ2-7,CASSSLTAYEQYF
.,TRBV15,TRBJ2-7,CATSRDASGSYEQYF